This T cell receptor beta chain was identified during a study of blood T cell repertoires in COVID-19. Across the whole study: Acute and convalescent COVID-19 specimens originated in the United States, Italy and Spain.

Source study methods: Quantification of nucleated cells was approximated via reference gene primer amplification. The protocol was immunoSEQ multiplex PCR, while the TCRdb copy is restricted to in-frame clones and leaves out a portion. V, J and clone size reflect that table, while D and trimming were determined from the DNA. The profile shows 55,000 to 65,000 clones, 65% to 85% of them singletons. V was pared by 2 bases and J by 0 bases, with 22 bases between. CDR1 is LNHNV, CDR2 YYDKDF, per germline (reference sequence). This CDR3 has 19 residues. Sequenced input: peripheral blood. The TCR sequence derives from a man aged 55 to 70 with acute or convalescent COVID-19. The V and J genes are TRBV15 and TRBJ1-1, with D perhaps matching TRBD1 (6 bases). The CDR3 protein is CATSRNAWTAAVMNTEAFF. DNA for the CDR3: TGTGCCACCAGCAGAAATGCCTGGACAGCCGCCGTAATGAACACTGAAGCTTTCTTT. Supplemented by reference TRBV15 and TRBJ1-1, the full variable domain reads DAMVIQNPRYQVTQFGKPVTLSCSQTLNHNVMYWYQQKSSQAPKLLFHYYDKDFNNEADTPDNFQSRRPNTSFCFLDIRSPGLGDTAMYLCATSRNAWTAAVMNTEAFFGQGTRLTVV.